The source of this TCR beta chain is a study of cytomegalovirus exposure and HLA in healthy donors. Whole-study results and caveats: Roughly uniform depth of sequencing across donors was assumed in presence/absence analyses.

V dropped 4 bases and J dropped 8 bases, with 14 bases sitting between them. Per germline, CDR1 LGHNA and CDR2 YSLEER. CDR3 size: 13 residues. For this clone: Antigen unknown.

PCR involved 60 Vbeta and 13 Jbeta primers. Data came from immunoSEQ multiplex PCR; TCRdb stores just in-frame clones and leaves some out. The sample lists fewer than 200,000 clones, less than 90% occurring once. This receptor was taken from a girl less than two years old in good health and CMV-seronegative. The V and J genes are TRBV4-3 and TRBJ1-1; no clear D. Sequenced input: PBMCs. This CDR3 reads CASSPEGLAEAFF. In DNA form, the CDR3 reads TGCGCCAGCAGCCCCGAGGGTTTAGCGGAAGCTTTCTTT.